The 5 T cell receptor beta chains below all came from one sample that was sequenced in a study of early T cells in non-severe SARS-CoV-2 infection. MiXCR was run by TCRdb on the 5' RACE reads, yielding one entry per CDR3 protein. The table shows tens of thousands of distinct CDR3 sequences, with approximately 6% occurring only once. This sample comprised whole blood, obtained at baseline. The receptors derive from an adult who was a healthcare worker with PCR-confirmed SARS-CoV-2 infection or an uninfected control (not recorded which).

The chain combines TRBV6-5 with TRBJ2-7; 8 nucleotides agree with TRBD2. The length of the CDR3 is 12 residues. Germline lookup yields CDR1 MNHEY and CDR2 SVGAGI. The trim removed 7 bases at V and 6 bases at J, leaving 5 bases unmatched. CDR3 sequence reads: CASTTGGAEQYF. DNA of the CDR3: TGTGCCAGCACAACGGGGGGGGCCGAGCAGTACTTC.

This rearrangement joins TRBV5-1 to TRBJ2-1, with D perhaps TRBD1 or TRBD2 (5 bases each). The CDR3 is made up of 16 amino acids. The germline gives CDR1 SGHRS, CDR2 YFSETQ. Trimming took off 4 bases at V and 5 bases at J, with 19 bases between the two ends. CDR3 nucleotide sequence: TGCGCCAGCAGCAGACCCGGGGCCGACCGGGACAATGAGCAGTTCTTC. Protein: CASSRPGADRDNEQFF.

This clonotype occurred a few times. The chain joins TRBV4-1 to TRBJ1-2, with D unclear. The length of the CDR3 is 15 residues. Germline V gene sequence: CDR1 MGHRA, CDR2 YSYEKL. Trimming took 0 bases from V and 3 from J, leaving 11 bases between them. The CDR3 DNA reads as TGCGCCAGCAGCCAAGACGTGGGTGTGGACTATGGCTACACCTTC. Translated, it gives CASSQDVGVDYGYTF.

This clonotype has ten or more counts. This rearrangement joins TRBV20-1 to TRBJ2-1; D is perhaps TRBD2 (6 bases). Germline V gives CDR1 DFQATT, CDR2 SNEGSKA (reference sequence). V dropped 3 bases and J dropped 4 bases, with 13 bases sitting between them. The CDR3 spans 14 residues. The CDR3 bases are TGCAGTGCTAGCAGACTAGGGGAATACAATGAGCAGTTCTTC. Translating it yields CSASRLGEYNEQFF.

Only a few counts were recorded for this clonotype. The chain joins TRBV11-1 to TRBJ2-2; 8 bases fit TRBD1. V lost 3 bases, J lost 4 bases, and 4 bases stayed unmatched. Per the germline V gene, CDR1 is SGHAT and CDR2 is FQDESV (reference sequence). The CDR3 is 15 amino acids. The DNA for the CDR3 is TGTGCCAGCAGCTTTTTTACAGGGGGCACCGGGGAGCTGTTTTTT. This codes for CASSFFTGGTGELFF.